This TCR beta chain comes out of a study of T cells in Graves' hyperthyroidism and ophthalmopathy. Active moderate-to-severe ophthalmopathy, Clinical Activity Score at least 3, NOSPECS at least 4, under 3 months' duration. In making diagnoses, clinical symptoms, serum thyroxine and TRAb, thyroid ultrasound and orbital computed tomography were all used. 10 ml of fresh peripheral blood supplied the PBMCs. Researchers took RNA transcripts and amplified the TCR beta CDR3 regions from them. An initial round of RT-PCR targeting the TCR CDR3 relied on the HTBI primer set. TCRdb ran MiXCR on the multiplex PCR reads and lists one entry per CDR3 protein. Seen here are approximately 600,000 distinct CDR3 sequences, 20% to 25% observed once, and the top ten hold over 30%. This CDR3 has 13 residues. The germline V gene has CDR1 SQVTM and CDR2 ANQGSEA. V lost 6 bases and J lost 0, with 11 bases in between. This clonotype was seen more than once but under ten times.

This chain joins TRBV29-1 and TRBJ1-1; D call uncertain. The sequence derives from a man under 40 with Graves' ophthalmopathy. Sequenced sample: blood. CDR3 nucleotide sequence: TGCAGCGTGCGGCGAGGCATGAACACTGAAGCTTTCTTT. It codes for CSVRRGMNTEAFF.